This T cell receptor beta chain was sequenced in a study of blood T cell repertoires in COVID-19. The V gene's germline CDR1 is SNHLY and CDR2 FYNNEI. The CDR3 spans 15 residues. Trimming stripped 3 bases from V and 3 bases from J, with 12 bases between. Authors' processing steps: Amplification from reference gene primers served as the basis for estimated nucleated cell counts. The table came from immunoSEQ multiplex PCR; TCRdb's copy has only in-frame clones and leaves some out. V and J calls and clone size are as listed in that table; D and trimming were resolved from the DNA. Altogether tens of thousands of clones are present, less than 90% being singletons, with the ten largest covering over 20%.

This sequence originates from a woman aged 80 or over with active or convalescent COVID-19. This chain joins TRBV2 and TRBJ2-4; D is possibly TRBD1 (5 bases). The sequencing sample was made of peripheral blood. The CDR3 reads CASSDRVVGKNIQYF. The DNA of the CDR3 is TGTGCCAGCAGTGACAGGGTAGTAGGCAAAAACATTCAGTACTTC.